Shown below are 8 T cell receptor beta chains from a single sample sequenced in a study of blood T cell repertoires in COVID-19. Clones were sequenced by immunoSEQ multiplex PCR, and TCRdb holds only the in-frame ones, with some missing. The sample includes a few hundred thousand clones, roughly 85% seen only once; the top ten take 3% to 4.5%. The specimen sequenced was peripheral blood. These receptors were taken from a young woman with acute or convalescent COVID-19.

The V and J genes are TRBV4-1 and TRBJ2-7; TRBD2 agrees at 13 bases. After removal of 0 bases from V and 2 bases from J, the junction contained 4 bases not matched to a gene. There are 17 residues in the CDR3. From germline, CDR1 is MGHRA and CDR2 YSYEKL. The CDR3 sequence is CASSQDPGTSGAYEQYF. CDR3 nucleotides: TGCGCCAGCAGCCAAGACCCCGGGACTAGCGGGGCCTACGAGCAGTACTTC.

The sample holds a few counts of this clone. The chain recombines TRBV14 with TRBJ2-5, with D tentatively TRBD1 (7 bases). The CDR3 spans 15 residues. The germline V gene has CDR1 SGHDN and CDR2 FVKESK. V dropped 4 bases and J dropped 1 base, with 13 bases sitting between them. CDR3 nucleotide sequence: TGTGCCAGCAGCCTCCGACAGGGAGGCCAAGAGACCCAGTACTTC. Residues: CASSLRQGGQETQYF.

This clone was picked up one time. The CDR3 region is CASSQDFWQGEGYTF. The CDR3 DNA sequence: TGTGCCAGCAGCCAAGATTTTTGGCAGGGGGAGGGCTACACCTTC. This chain joins TRBV3-1 (or the pseudogene TRBV3-2) and TRBJ1-2; 7 bases are a match to TRBD1. CDR1 LGHDT and CDR2 YNNKEL come from the germline V gene (reference sequence). The CDR3 spans 15 residues. J was trimmed by 8 bases and V by 0 bases; bases with no gene match: 9.

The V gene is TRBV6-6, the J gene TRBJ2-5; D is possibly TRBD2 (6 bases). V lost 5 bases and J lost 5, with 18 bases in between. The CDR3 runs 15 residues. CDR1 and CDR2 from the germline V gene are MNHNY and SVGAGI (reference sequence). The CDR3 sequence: CASSRDSRAGETQYF. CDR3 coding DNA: TGTGCCAGCAGTCGGGACTCTCGGGCGGGGGAGACCCAGTACTTC.

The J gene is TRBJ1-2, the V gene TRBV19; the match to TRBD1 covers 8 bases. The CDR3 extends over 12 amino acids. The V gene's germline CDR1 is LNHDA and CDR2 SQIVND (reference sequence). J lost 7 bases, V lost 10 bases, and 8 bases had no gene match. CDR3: CATLQGDSGYTF. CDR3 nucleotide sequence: TGTGCCACACTACAGGGGGACTCTGGCTACACCTTC.

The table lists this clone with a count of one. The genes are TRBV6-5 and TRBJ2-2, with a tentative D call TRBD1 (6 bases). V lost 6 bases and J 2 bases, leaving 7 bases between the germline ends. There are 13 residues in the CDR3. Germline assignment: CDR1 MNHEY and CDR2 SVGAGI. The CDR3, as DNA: TGTGCCAGCAGACAGGGTAACACCGGGGAGCTGTTTTTT. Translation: CASRQGNTGELFF.

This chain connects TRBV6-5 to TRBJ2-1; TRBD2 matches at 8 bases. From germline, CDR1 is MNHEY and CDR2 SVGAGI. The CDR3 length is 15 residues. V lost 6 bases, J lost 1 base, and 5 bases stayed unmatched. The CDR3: CASSRTSNSYNEQFF. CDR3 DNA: TGTGCCAGCAGCCGGACTAGCAATTCCTACAATGAGCAGTTCTTC.

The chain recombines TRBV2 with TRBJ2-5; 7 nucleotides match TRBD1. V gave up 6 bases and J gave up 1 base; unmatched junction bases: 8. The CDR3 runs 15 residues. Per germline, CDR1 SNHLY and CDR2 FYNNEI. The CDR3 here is CASRGDSEIQETQYF. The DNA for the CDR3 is TGTGCCAGCAGGGGGGACAGCGAGATCCAAGAGACCCAGTACTTC.